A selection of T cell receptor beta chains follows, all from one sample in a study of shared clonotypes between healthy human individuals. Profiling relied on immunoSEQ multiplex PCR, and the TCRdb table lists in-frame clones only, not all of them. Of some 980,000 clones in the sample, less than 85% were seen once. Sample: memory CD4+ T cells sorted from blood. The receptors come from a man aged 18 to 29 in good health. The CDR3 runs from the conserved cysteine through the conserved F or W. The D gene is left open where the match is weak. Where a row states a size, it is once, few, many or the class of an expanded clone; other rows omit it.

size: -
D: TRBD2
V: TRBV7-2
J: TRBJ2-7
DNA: TGTGCCAGCAGCTTAAGTCGTCCTAGCGGGCACGAGCAGTACTTC
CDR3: CASSLSRPSGHEQYF

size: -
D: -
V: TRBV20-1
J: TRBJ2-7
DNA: TGCAGGGCCCCGACAGAACCGGAGCAGTACTTC
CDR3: CRAPTEPEQYF

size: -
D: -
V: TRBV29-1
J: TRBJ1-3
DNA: TGCAGCGTTGAAGACAGGGAGACGGGAAACACCATATATTTT
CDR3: CSVEDRETGNTIYF

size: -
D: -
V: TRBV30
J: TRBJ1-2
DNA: TGTGCCTGGAGTCCCGGGACGGGCTATGGCTACACCTTC
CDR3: CAWSPGTGYGYTF

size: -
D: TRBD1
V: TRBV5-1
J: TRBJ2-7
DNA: TGCGCCAGCAGCTTGGCGTCAGGGGGCTCCTACGAGCAGTACTTC
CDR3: CASSLASGGSYEQYF

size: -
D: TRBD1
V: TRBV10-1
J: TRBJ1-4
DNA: TGCGCCAGCAGTGAGGGGACAGGGAATCCAGGTGAAAAACTGTTTTTT
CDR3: CASSEGTGNPGEKLFF

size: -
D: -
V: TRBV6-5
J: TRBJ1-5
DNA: TGTGCCAGCAGTTACCGCCTCCAGGGTCAGCCCCAGCATTTT
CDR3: CASSYRLQGQPQHF

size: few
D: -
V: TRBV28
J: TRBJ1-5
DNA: TGTGCCAGCAGTGGAAACAGCGGGAGCAATCAGCCCCAGCATTTT
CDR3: CASSGNSGSNQPQHF

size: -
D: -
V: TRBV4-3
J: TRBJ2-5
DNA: TGCGCCAGCAGCTCGGCCCTGGGGGCGCAAGAGACCCAGTACTTC
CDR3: CASSSALGAQETQYF

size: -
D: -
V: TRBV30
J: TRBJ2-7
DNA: TGTGCCTGGAGTGTAGCAGACGAGCAGTACTTC
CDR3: CAWSVADEQYF

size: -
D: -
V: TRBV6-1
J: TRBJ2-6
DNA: TGTGCCAGCAGTGAACCCCAGGGGCGTGGGGCCAACGTCCTGACTTTC
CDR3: CASSEPQGRGANVLTF

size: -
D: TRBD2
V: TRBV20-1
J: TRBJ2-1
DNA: TGCAGTGCCCCCGGGAGGAATGAGCAGTTCTTC
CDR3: CSAPGRNEQFF

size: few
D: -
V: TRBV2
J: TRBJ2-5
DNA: TGTGCCAGTCGAAAGGGGGCTAGCGGGCAAGAGACCCAGTACTTC
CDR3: CASRKGASGQETQYF

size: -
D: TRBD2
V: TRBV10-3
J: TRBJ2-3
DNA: TGTGCCATCAGTGAGGGCGGCGGGGGGGCCTGGGATACGCAGTATTTT
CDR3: CAISEGGGGAWDTQYF

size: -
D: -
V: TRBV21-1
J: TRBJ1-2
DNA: TGTGCCAGCCCTTTTACCGCGGGGGCGGATGGCTACACCTTC
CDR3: CASPFTAGADGYTF

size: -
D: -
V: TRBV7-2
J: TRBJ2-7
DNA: TGTGCCAGCAGCTTTGCAGGGACAAACACCTACGAGCAGTACTTC
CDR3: CASSFAGTNTYEQYF

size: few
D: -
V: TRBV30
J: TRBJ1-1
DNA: TGTGCCTGGAGTGTACTAATGGTTGCCACTGAAGCTTTCTTT
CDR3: CAWSVLMVATEAFF

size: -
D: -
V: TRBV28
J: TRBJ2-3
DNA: TGTGCCAGCAGTTCGCTAGGAACGGATACGCAGTATTTT
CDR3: CASSSLGTDTQYF

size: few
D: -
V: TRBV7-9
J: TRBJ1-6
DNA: TGTGCCAGCAGCCCTTCCGACTCTTTAGATAATTCACCCCTCCACTTT
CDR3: CASSPSDSLDNSPLHF

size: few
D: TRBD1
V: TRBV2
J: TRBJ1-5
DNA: TGTGCCAGCAGGGACTGGACAGGGAATCAGCCCCAGCATTTT
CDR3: CASRDWTGNQPQHF

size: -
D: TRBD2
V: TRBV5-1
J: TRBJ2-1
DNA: TGCGCCAGCAGCCCCGGACTAGCGGGTCCACCCTACAATGAGCAGTTCTTC
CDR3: CASSPGLAGPPYNEQFF

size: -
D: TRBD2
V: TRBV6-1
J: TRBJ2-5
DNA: TGTGCCAGCAGTGAAGCCTGGACTAGGATGGAGACCCAGTACTTC
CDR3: CASSEAWTRMETQYF

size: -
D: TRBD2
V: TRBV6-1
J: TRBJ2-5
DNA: TGTGCCAGCAGTGGTGCTAGCGGGGGGGAAGGAAAGACCCAGTACTTC
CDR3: CASSGASGGEGKTQYF

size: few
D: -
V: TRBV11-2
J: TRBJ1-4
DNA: TGTGCCAGCAGCTTACGAGGGACAACAACTAATGAAAAACTGTTTTTT
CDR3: CASSLRGTTTNEKLFF

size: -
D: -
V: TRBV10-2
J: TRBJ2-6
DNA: TGCGCCAGCAGGGGAGGGGGTAGCTCTGGGGCCAACGTCCTGACTTTC
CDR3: CASRGGGSSGANVLTF

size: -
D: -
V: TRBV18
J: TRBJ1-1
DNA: TGTGCCAGCTCCCCCGGGTCGAACACTGAAGCTTTCTTT
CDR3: CASSPGSNTEAFF

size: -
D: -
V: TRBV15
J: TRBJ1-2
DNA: TGTGCCACCAGCAGAGAAGTGAGAGGGGATCGCTACACCTTC
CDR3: CATSREVRGDRYTF

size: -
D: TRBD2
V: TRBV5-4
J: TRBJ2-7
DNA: TGTGCCAGCAGCGAACCGGGACTAGCGGGAGTAAGGGAGCAGTACTTC
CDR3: CASSEPGLAGVREQYF

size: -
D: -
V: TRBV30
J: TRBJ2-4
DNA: TGTGCCTGGAGTCCTACAGGTGGGGTGAGGGGAACGAAAAACATTCAGTACTTC
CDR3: CAWSPTGGVRGTKNIQYF

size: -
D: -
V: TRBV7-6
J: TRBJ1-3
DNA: TGTGCCAGCAGCCCCCGGGCAAGCTCTGGAAACACCATATATTTT
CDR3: CASSPRASSGNTIYF

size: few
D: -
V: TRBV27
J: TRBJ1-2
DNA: TGTGCCAGCAGCCCATTGGGGGGCGCGGGGTTTGGCTACACCTTC
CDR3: CASSPLGGAGFGYTF

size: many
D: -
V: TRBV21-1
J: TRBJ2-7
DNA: TGTGCCAGCAGGACGGGCCAAAGCTCCTACGAGCAGTACTTC
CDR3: CASRTGQSSYEQYF

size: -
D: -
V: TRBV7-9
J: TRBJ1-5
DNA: TGTGCCAGCAGCTTGTTCCCAGATCAGCCCCAGCATTTT
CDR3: CASSLFPDQPQHF

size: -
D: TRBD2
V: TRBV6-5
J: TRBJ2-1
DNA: TGTGCCAGTCGCCCGGGAGGGCTTAATGAGCAGTTCTTC
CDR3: CASRPGGLNEQFF

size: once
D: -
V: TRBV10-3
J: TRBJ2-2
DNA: TGTGCCACCGGGTTCGGGAGCAATGCCGGGGAGCTGTTTTTT
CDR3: CATGFGSNAGELFF

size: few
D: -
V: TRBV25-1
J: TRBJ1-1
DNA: TGTGCCAGCAATGCAGGGAGTAGGAACACTGAAGCTTTCTTT
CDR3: CASNAGSRNTEAFF

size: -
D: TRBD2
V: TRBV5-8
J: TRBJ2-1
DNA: TGTGCCAGCAGCTATATGACTAGCGGGAGCATGGCCCAGTTCTTC
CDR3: CASSYMTSGSMAQFF

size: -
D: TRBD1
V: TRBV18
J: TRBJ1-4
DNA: TGTGCCAGCTCACCGACACAGGGGGCTGCTGAAAAACTGTTTTTT
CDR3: CASSPTQGAAEKLFF

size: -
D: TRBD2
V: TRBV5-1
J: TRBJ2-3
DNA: TGCGCCAGCAGCCCGACTAGCGGGATAACGCAGTATTTT
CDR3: CASSPTSGITQYF

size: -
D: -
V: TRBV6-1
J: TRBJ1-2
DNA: TGTGCCAGCAGGGCCGGGACGGCCCAAACCGATGGCTACACCTTC
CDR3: CASRAGTAQTDGYTF

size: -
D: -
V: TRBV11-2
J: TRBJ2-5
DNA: TGTGCCAGCAGCCTCAGTACTCAAGAGACCCAGTACTTC
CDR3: CASSLSTQETQYF

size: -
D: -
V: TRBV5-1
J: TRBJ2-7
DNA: TGCGCCAGCAGCTTGGCCGTGGGCAGGGGCGGCGAGCAGTACTTC
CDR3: CASSLAVGRGGEQYF

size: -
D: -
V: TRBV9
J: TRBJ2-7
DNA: TGTGCCAGCAGCGAGGGAAACGACAGGTTCCACGAGCAGTACTTC
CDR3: CASSEGNDRFHEQYF

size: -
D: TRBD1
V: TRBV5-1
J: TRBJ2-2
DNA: TGCGCCAGCAGCTTGAGAGGGACAGAGAACACCGGGGAGCTGTTTTTT
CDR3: CASSLRGTENTGELFF

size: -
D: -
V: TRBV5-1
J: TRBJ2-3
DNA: TGCGCCAGCAGCTCGGTGGGGGCGCAGTATTTT
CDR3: CASSSVGAQYF

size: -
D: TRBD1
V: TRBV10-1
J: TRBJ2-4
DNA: TGCGCCAGCAGTGATGGGACAGGGGGAGGCAAAAACATTCAGTACTTC
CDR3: CASSDGTGGGKNIQYF

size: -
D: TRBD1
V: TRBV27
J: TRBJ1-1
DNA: TGTGCCAGCAGCGATCCGGGACAGGGGGCCGACACTGAAGCTTTCTTT
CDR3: CASSDPGQGADTEAFF

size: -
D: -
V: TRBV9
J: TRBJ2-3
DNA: TGTGCCAGCAGCGTAAGTCCAGATACAGATACGCAGTATTTT
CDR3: CASSVSPDTDTQYF

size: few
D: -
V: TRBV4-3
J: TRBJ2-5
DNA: TGCGCCAGCAGCCAAGATTACAGGACACTAGAGACCCAGTACTTC
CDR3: CASSQDYRTLETQYF

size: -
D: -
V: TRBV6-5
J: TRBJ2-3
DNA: TGTGCCAGCAGTGATACCATGGGCACAGATACGCAGTATTTT
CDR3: CASSDTMGTDTQYF

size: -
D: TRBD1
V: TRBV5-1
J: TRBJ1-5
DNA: TGCGCCAGCAGCACGGGACAGAGCAATCAGCCCCAGCATTTT
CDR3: CASSTGQSNQPQHF

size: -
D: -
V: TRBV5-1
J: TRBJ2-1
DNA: TGCGCCAGCAGCCCTGACAGGACCAATGAGCAGTTCTTC
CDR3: CASSPDRTNEQFF

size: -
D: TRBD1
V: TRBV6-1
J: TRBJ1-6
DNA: TGTGCCAGTCAGACAGGGACTAATTCACCCCTCCACTTT
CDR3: CASQTGTNSPLHF

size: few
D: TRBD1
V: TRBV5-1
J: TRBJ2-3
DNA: TGCGCCAGCAGCTCGACAGGGAAGGGAACCCAAGATACGCAGTATTTT
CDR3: CASSSTGKGTQDTQYF

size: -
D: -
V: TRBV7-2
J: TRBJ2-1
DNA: TGTGCCAGCAGCTCCACGGCGGGTAAGGAGTATGAGCAGTTCTTC
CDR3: CASSSTAGKEYEQFF

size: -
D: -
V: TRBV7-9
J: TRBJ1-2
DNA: TGTGCCAGCAGCTTAGGCTTGGCTGACTATGGCTACACCTTC
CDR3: CASSLGLADYGYTF

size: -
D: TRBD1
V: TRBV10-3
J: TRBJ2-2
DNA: TGTGCCACCGAGGGACAGGGGGGGCTTCGAGTCGAGCTGTTTTTT
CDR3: CATEGQGGLRVELFF

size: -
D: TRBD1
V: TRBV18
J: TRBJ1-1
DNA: TGTGCCAGCTCACCTAACAGGGGGCGAGGGAACACTGAAGCTTTCTTT
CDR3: CASSPNRGRGNTEAFF